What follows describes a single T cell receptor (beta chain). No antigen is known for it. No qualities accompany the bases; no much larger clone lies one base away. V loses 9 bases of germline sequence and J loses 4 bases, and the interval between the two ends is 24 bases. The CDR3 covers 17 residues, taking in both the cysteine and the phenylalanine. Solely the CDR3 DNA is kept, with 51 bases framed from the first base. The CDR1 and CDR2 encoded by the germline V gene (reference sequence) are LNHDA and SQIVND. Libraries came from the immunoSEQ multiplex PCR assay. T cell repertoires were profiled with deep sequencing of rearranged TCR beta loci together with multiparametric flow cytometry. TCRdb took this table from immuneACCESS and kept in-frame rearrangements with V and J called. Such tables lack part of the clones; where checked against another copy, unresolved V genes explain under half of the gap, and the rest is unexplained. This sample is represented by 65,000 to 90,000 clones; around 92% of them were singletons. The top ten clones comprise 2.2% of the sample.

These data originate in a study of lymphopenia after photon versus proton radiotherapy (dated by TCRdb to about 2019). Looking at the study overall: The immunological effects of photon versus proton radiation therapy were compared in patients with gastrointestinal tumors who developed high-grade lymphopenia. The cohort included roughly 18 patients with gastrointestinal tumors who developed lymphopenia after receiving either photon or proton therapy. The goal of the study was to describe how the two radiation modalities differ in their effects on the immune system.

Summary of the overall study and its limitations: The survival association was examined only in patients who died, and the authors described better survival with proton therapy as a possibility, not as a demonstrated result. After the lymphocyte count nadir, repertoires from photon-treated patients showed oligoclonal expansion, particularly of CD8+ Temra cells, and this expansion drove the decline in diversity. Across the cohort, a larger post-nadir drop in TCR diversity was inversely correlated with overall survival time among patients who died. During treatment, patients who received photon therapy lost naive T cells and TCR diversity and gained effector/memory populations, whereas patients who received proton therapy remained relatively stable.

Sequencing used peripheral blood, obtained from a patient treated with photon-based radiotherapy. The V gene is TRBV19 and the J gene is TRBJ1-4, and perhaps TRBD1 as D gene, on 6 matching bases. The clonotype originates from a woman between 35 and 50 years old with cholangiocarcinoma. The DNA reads TGTGCCAGCAGGAAACCACGGCGTGGCAGGGGTAATGAAAAACTGTTTTTT. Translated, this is CASRKPRRGRGNEKLFF.